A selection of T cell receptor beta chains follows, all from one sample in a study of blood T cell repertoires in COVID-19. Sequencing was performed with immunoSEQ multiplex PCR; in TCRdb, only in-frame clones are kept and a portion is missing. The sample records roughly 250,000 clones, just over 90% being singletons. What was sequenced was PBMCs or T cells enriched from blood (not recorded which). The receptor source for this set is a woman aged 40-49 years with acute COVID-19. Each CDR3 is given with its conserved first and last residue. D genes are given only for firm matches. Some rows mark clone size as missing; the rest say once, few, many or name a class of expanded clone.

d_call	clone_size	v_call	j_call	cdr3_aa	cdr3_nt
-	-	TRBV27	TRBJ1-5	CASSLAGGNQPQHF	TGTGCCAGCAGTTTAGCGGGGGGCAATCAGCCCCAGCATTTT
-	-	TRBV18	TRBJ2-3	CASSPIGTDTQYF	TGTGCCAGCTCACCAATCGGCACAGATACGCAGTATTTT
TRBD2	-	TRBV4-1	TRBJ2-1	CASSQDSGLVNEQFF	TGCGCCAGCAGCCAAGATTCCGGACTAGTAAATGAGCAGTTCTTC
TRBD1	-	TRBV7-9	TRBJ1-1	CASSPHRGGVVTEAFF	TGTGCCAGCAGCCCCCACAGGGGGGGGGTTGTCACTGAAGCTTTCTTT
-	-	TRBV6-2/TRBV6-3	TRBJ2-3	CASSPPGDFFSTDTQYF	TGTGCCAGCAGCCCGCCGGGGGACTTCTTTAGCACAGATACGCAGTATTTT
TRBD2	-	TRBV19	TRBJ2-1	CASSISSGATHNEQFF	TGTGCCAGTAGTATCTCTAGCGGGGCGACACACAATGAGCAGTTCTTC
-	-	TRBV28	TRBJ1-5	CASSLGGSNQPQHF	TGTGCCAGCAGCCTGGGGGGGAGCAATCAGCCCCAGCATTTT
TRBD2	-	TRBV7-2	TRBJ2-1	CASSSRDYPSSYNEQFF	TGTGCCAGCAGCTCACGGGACTACCCGAGCTCCTACAATGAGCAGTTCTTC
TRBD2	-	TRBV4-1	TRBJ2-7	CASSQAPGLVSHEQYF	TGCGCCAGCAGCCAAGCTCCGGGACTAGTATCCCACGAGCAGTACTTC
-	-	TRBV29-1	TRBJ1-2	CSVEPRSIRGYTF	TGCAGCGTTGAACCCCGGTCGATTCGGGGCTACACCTTC
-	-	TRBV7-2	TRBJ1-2	CASSLSVVNNYGYTF	TGTGCCAGCAGCTTATCGGTGGTAAATAACTATGGCTACACCTTC
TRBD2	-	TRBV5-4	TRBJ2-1	CASKRPGGRDEQFF	TGTGCCAGCAAGCGGCCTGGCGGGAGGGATGAGCAGTTCTTC
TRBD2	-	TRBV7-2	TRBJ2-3	CASTLAGGGTDTQYF	TGTGCCAGCACCCTTGCCGGGGGGGGCACAGATACGCAGTATTTT
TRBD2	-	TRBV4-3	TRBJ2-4	CASSQERGMVGTKNIQYF	TGCGCCAGCAGCCAAGAGCGGGGGATGGTGGGAACCAAAAACATTCAGTACTTC
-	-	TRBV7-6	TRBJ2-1	CASSLGMEDAQFF	TGTGCCAGCAGCTTAGGAATGGAGGATGCGCAGTTCTTC
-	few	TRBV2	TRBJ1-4	CASSKRGTNEKLFF	TGTGCCAGCAGTAAAAGGGGAACTAATGAAAAACTGTTTTTT
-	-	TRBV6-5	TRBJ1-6	CASSYTGKNSPLHF	TGTGCCAGCAGCTATACAGGGAAGAATTCACCCCTCCACTTT
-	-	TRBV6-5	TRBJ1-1	CASRVWPKNTEAFF	TGTGCCAGCAGGGTGTGGCCGAAAAACACTGAAGCTTTCTTT
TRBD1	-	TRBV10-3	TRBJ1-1	CAISITGGKNTEAFF	TGTGCCATCAGTATCACAGGGGGGAAAAACACTGAAGCTTTCTTT
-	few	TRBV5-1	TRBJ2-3	CASSLTSTGSTDTQYF	TGCGCCAGCAGCCTAACCTCGACGGGGAGCACAGATACGCAGTATTTT
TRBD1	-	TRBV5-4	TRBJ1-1	CASSVGQGATEAFF	TGTGCCAGCAGCGTAGGACAGGGCGCCACTGAAGCTTTCTTT
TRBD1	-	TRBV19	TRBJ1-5	CASSIRGQAQPQHF	TGTGCCAGTAGTATTCGGGGACAGGCTCAGCCCCAGCATTTT
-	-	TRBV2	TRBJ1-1	CAVMGGVRGTEAFF	TGTGCCGTCATGGGGGGGGTGCGGGGAACTGAAGCTTTCTTT
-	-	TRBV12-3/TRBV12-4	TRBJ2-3	CASSSGFDTQYF	TGTGCCAGCAGTTCTGGCTTCGATACGCAGTATTTT
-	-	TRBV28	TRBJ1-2	CASTVRGGYYGYTF	TGTGCCAGCACCGTAAGGGGAGGGTACTATGGCTACACCTTC
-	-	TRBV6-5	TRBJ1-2	CASSRGINYGYTF	TGTGCCAGTAGCAGAGGGATCAACTATGGCTACACCTTC
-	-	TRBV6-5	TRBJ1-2	CASSYSREGYGYTF	TGTGCCAGCAGTTACTCAAGGGAGGGCTATGGCTACACCTTC
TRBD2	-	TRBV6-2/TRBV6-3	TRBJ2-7	CASSPWGLAGVSEQYF	TGTGCCAGCAGCCCCTGGGGACTAGCGGGAGTAAGCGAGCAGTACTTC
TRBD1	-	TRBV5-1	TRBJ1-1	CASSSTGSTEAFF	TGCGCCAGCAGCTCGACAGGGAGCACTGAAGCTTTCTTT
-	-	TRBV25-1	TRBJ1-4	CASSEIVRDATNEKLFF	TGTGCCAGCAGTGAAATAGTGCGGGACGCAACTAATGAAAAACTGTTTTTT
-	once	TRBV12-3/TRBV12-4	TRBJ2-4	CASTPQGGGIQYF	TGTGCCAGCACCCCACAGGGCGGTGGCATTCAGTACTTC
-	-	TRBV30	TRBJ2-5	CAWSSRAKTQYF	TGTGCCTGGAGTTCGAGGGCGAAGACCCAGTACTTC
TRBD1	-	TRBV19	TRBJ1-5	CASRGTGVSNQPQHF	TGTGCCAGTAGAGGGACAGGAGTCAGCAATCAGCCCCAGCATTTT
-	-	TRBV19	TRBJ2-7	CASSPDIQNEQYF	TGTGCCAGTAGCCCGGACATTCAGAACGAGCAGTACTTC
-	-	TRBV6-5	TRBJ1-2	CASRGGLSLNYGYTF	TGTGCCAGCAGGGGAGGATTGAGCTTAAACTATGGCTACACCTTC
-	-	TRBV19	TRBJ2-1	CASSIGGLMVYNEQFF	TGTGCCAGTAGTATTGGTGGACTAATGGTTTACAATGAGCAGTTCTTC
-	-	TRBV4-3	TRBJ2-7	CASSQDRSSHEQYF	TGCGCCAGCAGCCAAGATCGGTCTAGCCACGAGCAGTACTTC
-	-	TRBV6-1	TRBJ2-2	CASSEGRAGELFF	TGTGCCAGCAGTGAAGGGAGGGCCGGGGAGCTGTTTTTT
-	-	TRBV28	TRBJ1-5	CASSVDSGAQPQHF	TGTGCCAGCAGTGTAGATTCGGGTGCGCAGCCCCAGCATTTT
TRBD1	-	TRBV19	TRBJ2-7	CASRRTGDSYEQYF	TGTGCCAGTAGAAGGACAGGTGACTCCTACGAGCAGTACTTC
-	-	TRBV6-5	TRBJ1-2	CASSPQSWGGYTF	TGTGCCAGCAGTCCTCAGTCCTGGGGCGGCTACACCTTC
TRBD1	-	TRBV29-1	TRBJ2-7	CSVEDRAYEQYF	TGCAGCGTGGAGGACAGGGCCTACGAGCAGTACTTC
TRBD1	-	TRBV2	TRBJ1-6	CARRTGPGSSPLHF	TGTGCCAGAAGGACAGGCCCTGGTAGTTCACCCCTCCACTTT
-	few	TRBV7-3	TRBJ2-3	CASSQRPDTQYF	TGTGCCAGCAGCCAGAGGCCTGATACGCAGTATTTT
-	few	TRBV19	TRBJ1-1	CASSISGGRPNTEAFF	TGTGCCAGTAGTATCAGCGGTGGCAGACCGAACACTGAAGCTTTCTTT
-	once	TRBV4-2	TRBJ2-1	CASSQGSGILGQNEQFF	TGTGCCAGCAGCCAAGGATCCGGGATACTAGGTCAGAACGAGCAGTTCTTC
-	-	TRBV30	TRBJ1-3	CAWTSGLAGQGNTIYF	TGTGCCTGGACCTCCGGGTTGGCAGGGCAGGGAAACACCATATATTTT
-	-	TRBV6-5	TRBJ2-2	CASGRTPNTGELFF	TGTGCCTCCGGGCGGACACCGAACACCGGGGAGCTGTTTTTT
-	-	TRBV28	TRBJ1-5	CASSSGPNQPQHF	TGTGCCAGCAGTTCAGGGCCTAATCAGCCCCAGCATTTT
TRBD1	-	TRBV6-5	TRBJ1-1	CASSYSGRGITEAFF	TGTGCCAGCAGTTACTCGGGCAGGGGGATAACTGAAGCTTTCTTT
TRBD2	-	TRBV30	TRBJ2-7	CAWNAPSGLAGYEQYF	TGTGCCTGGAACGCGCCCAGTGGACTAGCGGGCTACGAGCAGTACTTC
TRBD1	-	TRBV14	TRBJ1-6	CASAAGDRGRLSPLHF	TGTGCCAGCGCCGCTGGTGACAGGGGGCGATTGTCACCCCTCCACTTT
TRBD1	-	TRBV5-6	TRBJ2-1	CASSRQGTLSNEQFF	TGTGCCAGCAGCCGACAGGGAACCCTAAGCAATGAGCAGTTCTTC
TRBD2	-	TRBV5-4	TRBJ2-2	CASSSLTGVAGVTGELFF	TGTGCCAGCAGCTCCCTGACCGGGGTAGCGGGAGTTACCGGGGAGCTGTTTTTT
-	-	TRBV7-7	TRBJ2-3	CASSLGTTGTDTQYF	TGTGCCAGCAGCTTAGGGACGACAGGCACAGATACGCAGTATTTT
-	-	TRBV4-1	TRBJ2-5	CASSQGGAGVTETQYF	TGCGCCAGCAGCCAAGGGGGGGCGGGAGTCACAGAGACCCAGTACTTC
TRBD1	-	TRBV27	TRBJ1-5	CASSPQGHNQPQHF	TGTGCCAGCAGTCCACAGGGGCACAATCAGCCCCAGCATTTT